The following is a T cell receptor (beta chain) sequence with its context. There is no known antigen for this receptor. The input lacks base qualities; no much larger clone sits a single base away. The sample belongs to a study of T cell responses to AZD1222 COVID-19 vaccine (dated by TCRdb to the early 2020s). As for the study more broadly: A total of 240 or so trial participants underwent TCR sequencing, of whom 200 to 220 had received two doses of AZD1222 and roughly 26 had received two doses of the MenACWY control vaccine. Trial participants were enrolled by age into 18-55, 56-69 and 70-plus year subgroups, with around 150, 28 and 57 TCR-sequenced participants respectively. The paper as a whole reports these results and caveats: Because no day 14 peak-response samples were available, the repertoires could be characterized only after the peak T cell response. After two AZD1222 doses, spike-specific TCR breadth and depth were significantly higher than at day 0 and than in MenACWY recipients. Participants were mostly white British, with more females than males. The authors suggested clonal diversity may have been underestimated. Epitopes outside the regions mutated in the B.1.351 and B.1.1.7 variants were reportedly recognized by nearly half of the unique spike-specific TCRs. Conclusions about previously exposed vaccinees are limited because only 6 or 7 AZD1222 recipients were SARS-CoV-2 seropositive at baseline. The vaccine-associated CD4 TCRs covered the entire spike protein, and the dominant responses fell in regions 160-218 and 743-854. The 56-69-year group was small, and its depth increase did not reach significance, likely because of low power.

The CDR3 regions of human TCRbeta chains were analyzed by immunosequencing. Regarding the original processing steps: TCRs in the repertoires were compared against a reference library of SARS-CoV-2-specific TCRs that had been generated with the MIRA antigen-specificity platform. Breadth was defined as the fraction of unique TCRs that were SARS-CoV-2-associated. Depth was defined as the fraction of total T cells that were SARS-CoV-2-associated. Each spike-specific TCR was assigned to its reactive spike region and to a CD4 or CD8 class using the MIRA data. Log10-transformed breadth and depth values were compared by one-way ANOVA with Sidak's multiple comparisons tests. As stored in TCRdb, this immuneACCESS dataset retains in-frame rearrangements with V and J assigned. A fraction of the clones does not appear; measured against another copy, unresolved V genes explain less than half of the discrepancy, and the remainder lacks a known reason. The V and J calls and clone size come from that table; D and trimming were worked out from the DNA. The sample yields roughly 54,000 clones; 70% to 90% were counted once. In total, the top ten clones hold about 14% of the sample.

Per the publication, the time point label means: about 28 days (+/-7) after the second vaccine dose. AZD1222 recipients whose second dose came at about 4 weeks and those whose second dose came at about 12 weeks were combined into one group, since spike-specific TCR depth and breadth did not differ between the two schedules. Vaccinee samples were obtained from the UK trials COV001 and COV002, which included a single-blind randomized controlled phase 2/3 trial of AZD1222 (ChAdOx1 nCoV-19) in healthy adults. Trial participant PBMC samples were collected at day 0 and day 28 after the second dose for TCRbeta chain sequencing. CDR1 and CDR2, per the germline V gene (reference sequence), are DFQATT and SNEGSKA. Taken from cysteine to phenylalanine, the CDR3 has 11 residues. Left in the record is the CDR3 DNA by itself, 33 bases read in frame from the first base.

The chain is encoded by TRBV20-1 joined to TRBJ1-1, with no reliable assignment of the D segment. The clonotype comes from an adult who received the AZD1222 COVID-19 vaccine. The material sequenced was peripheral blood, taken 28 days after the second AZD1222 dose. The encoded CDR3 is CSSRVDTEAFF. The DNA reads TGCAGCTCCCGGGTAGACACTGAAGCTTTCTTT.